Listed below are T cell receptor beta chains from one sample, sequenced in a study of T-cell reconstitution after alpha-beta-depleted transplantation in children. Each CDR3 protein is one row after TCRdb ran MiXCR on the PCR reads. The sample has some 520,000 distinct CDR3 sequences; 32% are singletons. The input for sequencing was PBMCs from the stem cell graft donor, taken from the stem cell graft. The receptors here all came from a human donor who donated a stem cell graft to a child with aplastic anemia. The CDR3 runs from the conserved cysteine through the conserved F or W. A D gene is named only where the DNA matches it firmly. Size is stated for part of the rows, as once, few or many counts, or as a class when the clone is expanded.

length | D | size | J | V | CDR3 | DNA
12 | - | - | TRBJ2-4 | TRBV15 | CATSRSIGRKYF | TGTGCCACCAGCAGATCGATAGGAAGAAAGTACTTC
16 | TRBD2 | - | TRBJ2-7 | TRBV3-1 | CASSQDPREGVGEQYF | TGTGCCAGCAGCCAAGATCCGCGGGAGGGGGTTGGCGAGCAGTACTTC
14 | TRBD1 | - | TRBJ1-1 | TRBV12-3/TRBV12-4 | CASSLNRGITEAFF | TGTGCCAGCAGTTTAAACAGGGGGATCACTGAAGCTTTCTTT
15 | TRBD1 | - | TRBJ2-5 | TRBV6-5 | CASSYSGQGGETQYF | TGTGCCAGCAGTTACTCTGGACAGGGAGGAGAGACCCAGTACTTC
15 | - | - | TRBJ1-5 | TRBV19 | CASRSGRYSNQPQHF | TGTGCCAGTAGATCGGGACGGTATAGCAATCAGCCCCAGCATTTT
16 | - | - | TRBJ2-5 | TRBV7-7 | CASSLAMGRALETQYF | TGTGCCAGCAGCTTAGCGATGGGACGGGCTCTCGAGACCCAGTACTTC
14 | - | - | TRBJ1-6 | TRBV5-1 | CASSLGQAESPLHF | TGCGCCAGCAGCTTGGGACAGGCAGAGTCACCCCTCCACTTT
17 | - | few | TRBJ2-1 | TRBV11-2 | CASSPPVVKRLIDEQFF | TGTGCCAGCAGCCCCCCCGTTGTCAAGAGACTCATAGATGAGCAGTTCTTC
16 | TRBD2 | - | TRBJ2-7 | TRBV4-2 | CASSQVAGVTSYEQYF | TGTGCCAGCAGCCAAGTAGCGGGAGTTACCTCCTACGAGCAGTACTTC
15 | TRBD2 | - | TRBJ2-1 | TRBV6-2/TRBV6-3 | CASSRGLAGANEQFF | TGTGCCAGCAGCCGTGGACTAGCGGGAGCAAACGAGCAGTTCTTC
19 | - | - | TRBJ2-1 | TRBV7-3 | CASSLREHHTGTPNNEQFF | TGTGCCAGCAGCTTACGTGAACACCATACCGGGACTCCAAACAATGAGCAGTTCTTC
13 | TRBD1 | many | TRBJ1-5 | TRBV20-1 | CSARTGLNQPQHF | TGCAGTGCGCGGACAGGGCTCAATCAGCCCCAGCATTTT
15 | TRBD2 | few | TRBJ2-3 | TRBV27 | CASSHGTSGTDTQYF | TGTGCCAGCAGTCACGGGACTAGCGGCACAGATACGCAGTATTTT
15 | - | - | TRBJ2-7 | TRBV9 | CASTPGPLSSYEQYF | TGTGCCAGCACCCCCGGACCTCTGAGCTCCTACGAGCAGTACTTC
10 | - | few | TRBJ2-1 | TRBV29-1 | CSAYHNEQFF | TGCAGCGCCTATCACAATGAGCAGTTCTTC
14 | TRBD2 | - | TRBJ2-5 | TRBV7-6 | CASSLSPSGETQYF | TGTGCCAGCAGCTTATCCCCTAGCGGAGAGACCCAGTACTTC
11 | - | - | TRBJ2-7 | TRBV6-2/TRBV6-3 | CASSSLSSPYF | TGTGCCAGCAGTTCTCTGAGCAGTCCGTACTTC